These T cell receptor beta chains were read from a single sample in a study of T cell responses to AZD1222 COVID-19 vaccine. Clones were read by immunoSEQ multiplex PCR, and TCRdb kept only the in-frame ones, dropping some. Of roughly 130,000 clones in the sample, 80% to 95% were seen once. Here the sequenced sample was peripheral blood, taken 28 days after the second AZD1222 dose. These TCRs come from an adult who received the AZD1222 COVID-19 vaccine. Each CDR3 is given without its conserved first and last residue. The D gene is left open where the match is weak.

j_call: TRBJ2-1
d_call: TRBD2
v_call: TRBV18
cdr3_aa: ASSPPGGVYNEQF

j_call: TRBJ2-7
d_call: TRBD2
v_call: TRBV11-2
cdr3_aa: ASSPIPTSGRYEQY

j_call: TRBJ2-6
d_call: NA
v_call: TRBV20-1
cdr3_aa: SASSRIGSSGANVLT

j_call: TRBJ1-6
d_call: NA
v_call: TRBV25-1
cdr3_aa: ASSPGTRGGNSPLH

j_call: TRBJ1-4
d_call: TRBD1
v_call: TRBV28
cdr3_aa: ASSSAGQGTEKLF

j_call: TRBJ2-1
d_call: TRBD2
v_call: TRBV29-1
cdr3_aa: SVEDVSGTSGRPSYNEQF

j_call: TRBJ1-6
d_call: NA
v_call: TRBV13
cdr3_aa: ASSFYRATNSPLH

j_call: TRBJ2-3
d_call: NA
v_call: TRBV10-3
cdr3_aa: AISRLGRFEY

j_call: TRBJ1-3
d_call: TRBD1
v_call: TRBV29-1
cdr3_aa: SGWTGAGNTIY

j_call: TRBJ2-7
d_call: NA
v_call: TRBV29-1
cdr3_aa: SVVVVGTEQY

j_call: TRBJ1-5
d_call: NA
v_call: TRBV7-8
cdr3_aa: ASSLQGPHQPQH

j_call: TRBJ1-4
d_call: NA
v_call: TRBV28
cdr3_aa: ASSLDGGNEKLF

j_call: TRBJ2-7
d_call: TRBD1
v_call: TRBV9
cdr3_aa: ASSPLGQGIHEQY

j_call: TRBJ1-3
d_call: TRBD1
v_call: TRBV6-5
cdr3_aa: ASSPTGPGNTIY

j_call: TRBJ2-5
d_call: TRBD1
v_call: TRBV5-8
cdr3_aa: ASSFLWTGPETQY

j_call: TRBJ1-1
d_call: TRBD1
v_call: TRBV2
cdr3_aa: ASPGGAGTEAF

j_call: TRBJ1-1
d_call: TRBD1
v_call: TRBV12-5
cdr3_aa: ASGAPTGSYTEAF

j_call: TRBJ2-1
d_call: TRBD2
v_call: TRBV5-1
cdr3_aa: ASSAPGLAEYNEQF

j_call: TRBJ1-3
d_call: TRBD1
v_call: TRBV5-1
cdr3_aa: ASSATGASGNTIY

j_call: TRBJ1-4
d_call: NA
v_call: TRBV28
cdr3_aa: ASSSSRTGEKLF

j_call: TRBJ2-5
d_call: NA
v_call: TRBV7-2
cdr3_aa: ASRKRRGDETQY

j_call: TRBJ1-4
d_call: NA
v_call: TRBV21-1
cdr3_aa: ASSKVAWATNEKLF

j_call: TRBJ2-3
d_call: NA
v_call: TRBV6-5
cdr3_aa: ASSSSRNRNTQY

j_call: TRBJ1-6
d_call: NA
v_call: TRBV24-1
cdr3_aa: ATSDLGCPASSYNSPLH

j_call: TRBJ2-1
d_call: TRBD2
v_call: TRBV30
cdr3_aa: ACNDGRGYNEQF

j_call: TRBJ1-3
d_call: NA
v_call: TRBV19
cdr3_aa: ASWRAYSGNTIY

j_call: TRBJ2-5
d_call: NA
v_call: TRBV12-5
cdr3_aa: ASGLGTGPAGETQY

j_call: TRBJ2-7
d_call: NA
v_call: TRBV7-2
cdr3_aa: ASSLNGATTYEQY

j_call: TRBJ2-1
d_call: TRBD2
v_call: TRBV7-9
cdr3_aa: ASKDGEGEQF

j_call: TRBJ2-5
d_call: NA
v_call: TRBV5-4
cdr3_aa: ASRGGTIEETQY

j_call: TRBJ2-2
d_call: NA
v_call: TRBV7-3
cdr3_aa: ASSLFRGSGTGELF

j_call: TRBJ1-1
d_call: TRBD1
v_call: TRBV5-8
cdr3_aa: ASTYRTRGLTEAF

j_call: TRBJ1-2
d_call: NA
v_call: TRBV12-3/TRBV12-4
cdr3_aa: ASSLWGNYGYT

j_call: TRBJ1-6
d_call: NA
v_call: TRBV7-2
cdr3_aa: ASSLEKHYNSPLH

j_call: TRBJ1-3
d_call: NA
v_call: TRBV7-9
cdr3_aa: ASTPRVRNTIY

j_call: TRBJ2-2
d_call: NA
v_call: TRBV7-6
cdr3_aa: ASSLEGGDTGELF

j_call: TRBJ1-2
d_call: NA
v_call: TRBV6-5
cdr3_aa: ASKVGTNYGYT

j_call: TRBJ1-2
d_call: NA
v_call: TRBV10-2
cdr3_aa: ASSGPTDGYT

j_call: TRBJ2-7
d_call: NA
v_call: TRBV11-2
cdr3_aa: ASSFGGYEQY

j_call: TRBJ2-5
d_call: NA
v_call: TRBV20-1
cdr3_aa: VVEVQETQY

j_call: TRBJ1-2
d_call: NA
v_call: TRBV7-9
cdr3_aa: ASSLALANYGYT

j_call: TRBJ1-2
d_call: NA
v_call: TRBV7-2
cdr3_aa: ASSPLEGEYGYT